The TCR beta chain under discussion was sequenced for a study of blood T cell repertoires in COVID-19. Study overall: Some COVID-19 samples were acute and others convalescent; all came from the United States, Italy and Spain. PBMCs, B-cell-depleted T cells, or T cells provided the cDNA or gDNA that made up the material.

As originally analysed: Amplification of reference gene primers was used by the study to estimate nucleated cell counts. The protocol was immunoSEQ multiplex PCR, while the TCRdb copy is restricted to in-frame clones and leaves out a portion. D and trimming come from the DNA, and the V and J calls and clone size come from that table. The repertoire holds about 98,000 clones, with 70% to 90% as singletons. The V and J ends lost 4 bases and 0 bases respectively, with 12 bases between them. The CDR3 has 14 amino acids. Germline CDR1 SQVTM, CDR2 ANQGSEA. The rearrangement joins TRBV29-1 to TRBJ1-1; D is perhaps TRBD1 (5 bases). The sequenced sample was peripheral blood. The clonotype originates from a man in his 60s with acute or convalescent COVID-19. The DNA for the CDR3 is TGCAGCGTTGGTGGACAAGCCATGAACACTGAAGCTTTCTTT. It translates to CSVGGQAMNTEAFF.